The sequence of this T cell receptor (beta chain) was determined in a study of T cells after yellow fever vaccination. Findings of the study overall: Peak timing came faster in the weaker secondary response, day 5 versus 15. After the booster, about 95% of CD4 and around nine tenths of CD8 primary-response clones were re-detected.

TCRdb fed the 5' RACE reads into MiXCR, producing one record per CDR3 protein. The table includes 68,000 or so distinct CDR3 sequences, 6.5% to 8% detected once. Germline CDR1 is DFQATT and CDR2 is SNEGSKA (reference sequence). This CDR3 spans 14 amino acids. V lost 6 bases and J 0 bases, leaving 12 bases between the germline ends. This clonotype was picked up many times. Its cognate antigen is unknown. The sequencing here drew on CD8+ T cells sorted from PBMCs, taken 15 days after the yellow fever booster vaccination. The J gene is TRBJ2-1, the V gene TRBV20-1; D is possibly TRBD2 (6 bases). The clonotype comes from a man aged 25 to 40 who received the YFV17D yellow fever vaccine. For the CDR3, the DNA is TGCAGTGCAGCCGGAGGGAGCTCCTACAATGAGCAGTTCTTC. Amino acid sequence: CSAAGGSSYNEQFF.